This T cell receptor (beta chain) was obtained from a study of T cell responses to AZD1222 COVID-19 vaccine. In the case of this clone: Its matching antigen is unknown.

Repertoires were generated with immunoSEQ multiplex PCR, while TCRdb's copy carries only in-frame clones and drops some. This table has 150,000 or so clones, 92% appearing once. Per germline, CDR1 LNHDA and CDR2 SQIVND (reference sequence). V gave up 4 bases and J gave up 5 bases; unmatched junction bases: 12. CDR3 length equals 18 residues. Study-wide results and caveats: Recipients of AZD1222 seropositive at baseline numbered only 6 or 7.

The gene calls are TRBV19 and TRBJ2-6; TRBD1 matches 9 bases. The sequenced sample was peripheral blood, obtained 28 days after the second AZD1222 dose. The TCR was taken from an adult who received the AZD1222 COVID-19 vaccine. The CDR3 bases are TGTGCCAGTAGTACAGTACCGGGACAGGGCTTTCGGGCCAACGTCCTGACTTTC. Translated: CASSTVPGQGFRANVLTF.